The rows below give T cell receptor beta chains drawn from one sample of a study of vaccination and CD4 T cells after COVID-19. Each CDR3 protein is one row after TCRdb ran MiXCR on the PCR reads. The sample contains around 10,000 distinct CDR3 sequences, 45% to 60% of which appear only once. Their cognate antigens are unknown. Sequencing was carried out using CD4+ T cells from blood, cultured in vitro. The receptors originated from a human donor in good health. The CDR3 runs from the conserved cysteine through the conserved F or W. A D gene is named only where the DNA matches it firmly. Rows give clone size only sometimes, using once, few, many, or a class for an expanded clone.

>TRBJ2-1|TRBV24-1|-|-
CATSDFGDGNEQFF
TGTGCCACCAGTGATTTCGGGGACGGCAATGAGCAGTTCTTC
>TRBJ1-1|TRBV7-2|few|-
CASSLSPGPDTEAFF
TGTGCCAGCAGCTTAAGTCCGGGGCCGGACACTGAAGCTTTCTTT
>TRBJ2-4|TRBV6-2/TRBV6-3|-|-
CASSYVHAKNIQYF
TGTGCCAGCAGTTACGTTCATGCCAAAAACATTCAGTACTTC
>TRBJ2-3|TRBV24-1|once|TRBD1
CATSDSEPGQGPFSTDTQYF
TGTGCCACCAGTGATTCAGAACCGGGACAGGGGCCCTTTAGCACAGATACGCAGTATTTT
>TRBJ1-1|TRBV19|-|-
CASSPPIGGPFF
TGTGCCAGTAGTCCCCCTATCGGGGGGCCTTTCTTT
>TRBJ2-2|TRBV24-1|-|-
CATSGGMSGELFF
TGTGCCACCAGTGGCGGTATGTCCGGGGAGCTGTTTTTT
>TRBJ1-4|TRBV2|-|-
CASSGTQRDEKLFF
TGTGCCAGCAGTGGGACGCAACGGGATGAAAAACTGTTTTTT
>TRBJ2-7|TRBV7-6|-|-
CASSRRTGASYEQYF
TGTGCCAGCAGCCGACGCACGGGGGCTTCCTACGAGCAGTACTTC
>TRBJ2-1|TRBV2|few|TRBD2
CASSAESGSLNEQFF
TGTGCCAGCAGTGCCGAAAGCGGGAGTCTTAATGAGCAGTTCTTC
>TRBJ1-6|TRBV30|-|-
CAWSVLGGNNSPLHF
TGTGCCTGGAGTGTACTTGGAGGGAACAATTCACCCCTCCACTTT
>TRBJ1-1|TRBV5-3|-|TRBD1
CARSPTGFGYAFF
TGTGCCAGAAGCCCGACAGGGTTCGGATATGCTTTCTTT
>TRBJ1-1|TRBV28|-|-
CASSARPVFIIEAFF
TGTGCCAGCAGTGCCCGGCCAGTATTCATAATTGAAGCTTTCTTT
>TRBJ1-6|TRBV7-2|-|TRBD1
CASSPRGRSPLHF
TGTGCCAGCAGCCCCAGGGGGCGTTCACCCCTCCACTTT
>TRBJ1-2|TRBV6-5|few|-
CASSYGSGIYGYTF
TGTGCCAGCAGTTACGGGTCAGGCATTTATGGCTACACCTTC
>TRBJ1-2|TRBV19|few|-
CASRGTYGYTF
TGTGCCAGTAGGGGGACCTATGGCTACACCTTC
>TRBJ1-4|TRBV7-9|few|-
CASSLSGANEKLFF
TGTGCCAGCAGCTTAAGTGGGGCTAATGAAAAACTGTTTTTT
>TRBJ2-3|TRBV5-4|-|-
CASRSPGRLGDTQYF
TGTGCCAGCAGATCCCCGGGACGCCTCGGAGATACGCAGTATTTT
>TRBJ2-7|TRBV5-8|-|-
CASRIRQGISYEQYF
TGTGCCAGCAGGATCCGGCAGGGAATCTCCTACGAGCAGTACTTC
>TRBJ1-6|TRBV6-1|-|-
CASRGQISNSPLHF
TGTGCCAGCAGGGGGCAGATAAGTAATTCACCCCTCCACTTT
>TRBJ1-1|TRBV2|-|-
CASRGRAFTEAFF
TGTGCCAGCAGAGGCAGAGCCTTCACTGAAGCTTTCTTT
>TRBJ1-2|TRBV25-1|few|TRBD1
CASSDGDRVVYGYTF
TGTGCCAGCAGTGATGGGGACAGGGTCGTATATGGCTACACCTTC
>TRBJ2-7|TRBV10-3|-|TRBD1
CAISDRGTEQYF
TGTGCCATCTCCGACAGGGGGACCGAGCAGTACTTC
>TRBJ1-6|TRBV30|-|-
CAWSRPWGVQYSPLHF
TGTGCCTGGAGTAGACCATGGGGGGTCCAGTATTCACCCCTCCACTTT
>TRBJ2-1|TRBV7-2|few|TRBD2
CASSPKRGGSYNEQFF
TGTGCCAGCAGCCCAAAACGGGGGGGTTCCTACAATGAGCAGTTCTTC
>TRBJ1-2|TRBV12-3/TRBV12-4|-|-
CASSPQGYGYGYTF
TGTGCCAGCAGTCCGCAGGGTTACGGCTATGGCTACACCTTC
>TRBJ1-3|TRBV29-1|-|-
CSVLTTTSGNTIYF
TGCAGCGTTCTAACGACAACCTCTGGAAACACCATATATTTT
>TRBJ1-3|TRBV27|-|-
CASRINGHSSGNTIYF
TGTGCCAGCCGTATAAATGGACACAGCTCTGGAAACACCATATATTTT
>TRBJ1-2|TRBV6-5|-|TRBD1
CASSYLRTGGLYGYTF
TGTGCCAGCAGTTACCTACGGACAGGGGGGCTGTATGGCTACACCTTC
>TRBJ2-7|TRBV6-5|once|TRBD1
CASSYSDRGIYEQYF
TGTGCCAGCAGTTACTCGGACAGGGGTATATACGAGCAGTACTTC
>TRBJ2-5|TRBV20-1|-|TRBD2
CSASVPLAGSGGTQYF
TGCAGTGCTAGCGTACCCCTAGCGGGGAGTGGAGGGACCCAGTACTTC
>TRBJ1-5|TRBV28|-|TRBD1
CASRTYGTENQPQHF
TGTGCCAGCAGAACCTACGGGACAGAGAATCAGCCCCAGCATTTT
>TRBJ1-6|TRBV7-2|few|-
CASRGDSINSPLHF
TGTGCCAGCAGGGGCGACAGCATTAATTCACCCCTCCACTTT
>TRBJ1-5|TRBV20-1|-|-
CSARVGQGNQPQHF
TGCAGTGCTAGAGTCGGGCAGGGTAATCAGCCCCAGCATTTT
>TRBJ1-2|TRBV7-2|-|-
CASSFSRYGYTF
TGTGCCAGCAGCTTTTCCCGGTATGGCTACACCTTC
>TRBJ2-3|TRBV20-1|-|TRBD2
CSADILAGGRDTQYF
TGCAGTGCGGATATTCTAGCGGGGGGTCGGGATACGCAGTATTTT
>TRBJ2-2|TRBV10-1|few|TRBD1
CASRQGIGTGELFF
TGCGCCAGCAGACAGGGGATCGGTACCGGGGAGCTGTTTTTT
>TRBJ2-2|TRBV5-6|-|TRBD1
CASSTAGGGGSGELFF
TGTGCCAGCAGCACTGCAGGGGGCGGAGGAAGCGGGGAGCTGTTTTTT
>TRBJ1-5|TRBV28|-|-
CASSFLGNQPQHF
TGTGCCAGCAGTTTTCTCGGAAATCAGCCCCAGCATTTT
>TRBJ1-5|TRBV2|once|-
CASRAEQGTNQPQHF
TGTGCCAGCAGGGCTGAACAGGGAACCAATCAGCCCCAGCATTTT
>TRBJ1-1|TRBV12-3/TRBV12-4|-|-
CASRPTATEAFF
TGTGCCAGCAGGCCAACGGCCACTGAAGCTTTCTTT